The present T cell receptor beta chain was sequenced within a study of metastatic and nonmetastatic thyroid tumors. Trimming removed 3 bases from V and 5 bases from J; junction bases left unmatched: 5. The CDR3 consists of 14 residues. Germline V lookup: CDR1 SGHTA, CDR2 FQGNSA. Thyroid surgery had not been preceded by any treatment in any patient. Through MiXCR, TCRdb re-clonotyped the PCR reads. The sample yields 23,000 or so clones, roughly 24% seen once. This clone has just one count. The sequence was obtained from a female donor with papillary thyroid cancer or a benign thyroid nodule (not recorded which). Some clones in this sample may be carry-over from other donors' samples. The chain joins TRBV7-2 to TRBJ2-3; 7 nucleotides agree with TRBD1. Sequenced material: tumor tissue. CDR3 region: CASSLGQCLDTQYF. For the CDR3, the DNA is TGTGCCAGCAGCTTGGGACAGTGCTTAGATACGCAGTATTTT.